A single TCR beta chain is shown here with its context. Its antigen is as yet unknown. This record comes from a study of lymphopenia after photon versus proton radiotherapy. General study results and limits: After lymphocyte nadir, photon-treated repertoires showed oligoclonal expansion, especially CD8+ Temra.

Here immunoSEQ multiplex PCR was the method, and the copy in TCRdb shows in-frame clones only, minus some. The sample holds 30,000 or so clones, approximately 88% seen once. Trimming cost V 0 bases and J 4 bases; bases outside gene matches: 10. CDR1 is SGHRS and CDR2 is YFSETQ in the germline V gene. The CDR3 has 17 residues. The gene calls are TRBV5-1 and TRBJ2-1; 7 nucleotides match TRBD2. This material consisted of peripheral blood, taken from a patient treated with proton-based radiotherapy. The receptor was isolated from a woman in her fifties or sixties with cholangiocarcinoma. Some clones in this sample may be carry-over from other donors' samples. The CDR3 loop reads CASSLGLADAYYNEQFF. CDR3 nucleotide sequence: TGCGCCAGCAGCTTGGGGCTAGCGGACGCCTATTACAATGAGCAGTTCTTC.